This entry is about one T cell receptor beta chain. Its specificity is unknown. Combining a sample-barcoded 5' primer with a J-beta primer mix, a second PCR ran for about 6 to 11 cycles. TCRdb fed the 5' RACE reads into MiXCR, producing one record per CDR3 protein. The sample holds approximately 690,000 distinct CDR3 sequences, roughly two fifths seen once. In germline, CDR1 is SGHTA, CDR2 FQGNSA. The CDR3 length is 15 residues. V was trimmed by 4 bases and J by 1 base, leaving 12 bases between them. The data were obtained in a study of blood T cells in healthy people across ages. On the study more broadly: Template switching retrieved approximately one barcoded beta molecule for each two T cells. Broader study findings: With age, beta diversity per million T cells declined roughly linearly, significantly by 40 to 50.

All donors came from Russia, were Caucasian and healthy, and spanned ages roughly 6 to 95. Samples each yielded at least 6 micrograms of total RNA. This receptor was identified in an elderly man in good health. Sample: blood. This chain uses TRBV7-2 with TRBJ2-3; maybe TRBD1 (5 bases). The CDR3: CASSSNRRGTDTQYF. DNA of the CDR3: TGTGCCAGCAGCTCCAACCGCAGGGGCACAGATACGCAGTATTTT.